This TCR beta chain comes out of a study of blood T cell repertoires in COVID-19. Study at large: Nucleic acid was either cDNA or gDNA, and it came from T cells, B-cell-depleted T cells, or PBMCs.

Germline lookup yields CDR1 SEHNR and CDR2 FQNEAQ (reference sequence). J lost 5 bases, V lost 5 bases, and 14 bases had no gene match. The CDR3 totals 16 residues. Per the original data handling: Quantification of nucleated cells was approximated via reference gene primer amplification. The data were produced by immunoSEQ multiplex PCR, yet TCRdb's version contains in-frame clones alone and is incomplete. The DNA was the basis for D and trimming; V, J and clone size are from that table. The sample has about 270,000 clones; 80% to 90% are singletons. Sequenced input: peripheral blood. This chain uses TRBV7-9 with TRBJ2-5, with TRBD1 identical over 7 bases. The TCR was taken from a man of 80 years or more with acute or convalescent COVID-19. CDR3 coding DNA: TGTGCCAGCAGCCTATGGGGCCGGGACAGAAGCGAGACCCAGTACTTC. As protein: CASSLWGRDRSETQYF. The whole variable domain, remainder taken from reference TRBV7-9 and TRBJ2-5, is DTGVSQNPRHKITKRGQNVTFRCDPISEHNRLYWYRQTLGQGPEFLTYFQNEAQLEKSRLLSDRFSAERPKGSFSTLEIQRTEQGDSAMYLCASSLWGRDRSETQYFGPGTRLLVL.